The T cell receptor beta chain under discussion was sequenced for a study of regulatory T cells in long-lasting Graves disease. Trimming cost V 3 bases and J 4 bases; bases outside gene matches: 13. From germline, CDR1 is SEHNR and CDR2 FQNEAQ (reference sequence). The CDR3 is 19 residues long. This clonotype was counted between two and nine times. Time point noted: newly diagnosed GD, antithyroid drugs for less than 3 months. Generation of the TCR library employed RNA extracted from PBMCs. Graves' disease diagnosis was established per American Thyroid Association guidelines. Patients were enrolled at an endocrinology department in Xi'an, China. Sequencing libraries for TCR beta were prepared with iRepertoire HTBI primers and Arm-PCR of CDR3 regions. Each CDR3 protein is one row after TCRdb ran MiXCR on the multiplex PCR reads. Among approximately 350,000 distinct CDR3 sequences listed, around 16% were seen once.

These data also featured in a second study, about T cells in Graves' hyperthyroidism and ophthalmopathy. Per that study: Graves' hyperthyroidism qualified as stable when ophthalmopathy did not progress within 18 months. Using 13 V-J features, a model discriminated ophthalmopathy from stable hyperthyroidism.

This sample comprised peripheral blood mononuclear cells (PBMCs), obtained at new diagnosis, from a patient treated with antithyroid drugs. This sequence was found in a young woman with Graves disease. The chain links TRBV7-9 to TRBJ2-1; 12 nucleotides match TRBD2. CDR3 nucleotide sequence: TGTGCCAGCAGCTTCTTTGGACTAGCGGGATCCCGGGGGTACAATGAGCAGTTCTTC. Translated, it gives CASSFFGLAGSRGYNEQFF. The full variable domain, its missing parts supplied by reference TRBV7-9 and TRBJ2-1, is DTGVSQNPRHKITKRGQNVTFRCDPISEHNRLYWYRQTLGQGPEFLTYFQNEAQLEKSRLLSDRFSAERPKGSFSTLEIQRTEQGDSAMYLCASSFFGLAGSRGYNEQFFGPGTRLTVL.